The T cell receptor beta chain under discussion was sequenced for a study of T-cell reconstitution after alpha-beta-depleted transplantation in children. General observations from the study: Diversity of TCRbeta at day 60 was high in some patients, arising from surviving recipient T cells and thymic progenitors.

Using unique molecular identifiers, the investigators prepared the TCRbeta library. TCRdb re-called the PCR reads through MiXCR, storing one row per CDR3 protein. In the table there are over 400,000 distinct CDR3 sequences, about 45% of which are singletons. As for this clonotype: Its antigen remains unknown.

The germline CDR1 and CDR2 sequences are SGHVS and FQNEAQ. V shed 7 bases and J shed 5 bases, with 24 bases lying between them. The CDR3 covers 17 residues. The TCR sequence derives from a girl aged 2-10 years with aplastic anemia, due to receive a stem cell transplant. The specimen comprised PBMCs, sampled before TCRalphabeta/CD19-depleted stem cell transplant. The chain uses TRBV7-8 and TRBJ2-1; the D is unclear. The CDR3 region is CASIRQLGGPGHNEQFF. The CDR3 DNA reads TGTGCCAGCATTCGACAATTAGGTGGGCCGGGCCACAATGAGCAGTTCTTC.